Sequencing of this TCR beta chain was carried out in a study of cytomegalovirus exposure and HLA in healthy donors (dated by TCRdb to about 2017). Looking at the study overall: In an earlier analysis of around 540 of the donors, 250 to 300 Gb of sequence data and just under 120 million unique TCR beta sequences from some 170 million T cells were reported. Class I and class II HLA loci were covered by the typing at four-digit resolution. Of the 300 to 450 genotyped donors, about 84% fell in the genetic ancestry cluster associated with self-reported Caucasian donors. A later genetic analysis took genome-wide SNP genotypes for 398 of the 666 donors and used that subset as a discovery cohort. Typing coverage differed by locus: A, B, C, DRB1 and DQB1 were typed in about 620-630 donors, DQA1 in about 550, DPA1 in over 600, and DPB1 in 472. Rather than using new phenotypic data, the later analysis identified candidate immune exposures from TCR beta sequences and from how often those sequences occurred across donors. To decide whether each TCR beta V gene segment behaved as functional or pseudogenic, an earlier analysis of 587 of the donors relied on high-throughput TCR beta sequencing. Several DR-DQ haplotypes were handled as single units for association and clustering because linkage in the cohort was strong. The study combined high-throughput TCR immunosequencing, statistical association of individual TCRs with disease status, and machine learning to predict cytomegalovirus infection status. An early release covering some 640 HLA-typed donors comprised roughly 300 gigabases of sequencing data and tens of millions of unique TCR sequences. A later analysis re-analyzed previously published TCR beta repertoires from roughly 600 donors and added high-resolution HLA genotyping to study TCR occurrence patterns. Alongside the repertoire data, information on donor age, sex, ethnicity and CMV serostatus was compiled. The study was designed to test whether signatures of past pathogen exposure could be identified by cataloging public T cell receptors. Among roughly 370 genotyped donors of the cohort, an average of around 240,000 unique TCR beta nucleotide sequences were sequenced per donor, 15% to 20% of them non-productive. Besides the first cohort of 666 subjects, a separate validation cohort made up of around 120 different subjects was used. All discovery cohort repertoires had been generated on a single sequencing platform. The study used immunosequencing to profile the T cell repertoires of around 600 subjects and linked those repertoires to cytomegalovirus serostatus.

Results and caveats for the whole study, not just this receptor: In a later genetic analysis, a missense DCLRE1C variant was associated with V-gene and J-gene trimming of TCR beta chains, and the association was replicated in an independent cohort. Most TCR sequences were seen in very few donors, while some public TCRs were found in many individuals. The sequencing pipeline was judged likely to have produced a cluster of highly shared sequence variants as a technical artifact. A later analysis reported that several top co-occurrence clusters appeared linked to parvovirus B19, influenza, CMV and Epstein-Barr virus. In this cohort, only TCR beta chains were sequenced, and detectable features were limited by the absence of alpha or paired-chain data. The 87-base-pair reads could not distinguish some IMGT-functional V segments, including TRBV6-2 and TRBV6-3, so those segments were excluded. In vitro tests confirmed that a few of the cytomegalovirus-associated TCR beta chains recognize cytomegalovirus antigens. According to a later genetic analysis, donors in an Asian-associated ancestry cluster had fewer N-insertions in productive TCRs than the roughly 700-donor mean. In a later analysis, HLA-associated TCR beta chains showed more clonal expansion and lower generation probabilities than non-associated chains that were equally common. Cytomegalovirus status was reported to be diagnosed by the classifier with high specificity and sensitivity in both the original and validation cohorts. Presence/absence analyses assumed roughly uniform sequencing depth across donors, an assumption that may not hold. An earlier analysis of around 500 of the donors showed that most TCR beta V segments appeared in productive rearrangements either about 90% or about 30% of the time, which broadly matched IMGT annotations. When HLA alleles, especially DR and DQ, strongly co-occurred, attributing TCR associations to individual alleles was difficult. Because HLA typing was missing for some donors at each locus, association tests included only the typed subset. It was suggested by the authors that the approach could potentially be generalized to other disease states and immunological phenotypes. In the study, some 160 TCR beta chains were listed as associated with cytomegalovirus. Correlated functional status among segregating V segments might be attributable to linkage disequilibrium, but an unknown experimental factor could not be ruled out. For the cohort, immune exposure information was limited to CMV serostatus. According to a later analysis, most CMV-associated TCR beta chains appeared to be HLA-restricted, and the HLA associations seemed to be driven largely by CMV exposure. At a false discovery rate of 0.05, a later analysis linked some 18,000 TCR beta sequences to specific HLA alleles. In a later analysis, the rate of TCR association differed among HLA loci, with DRB1 alleles having the most associated TCRs and HLA-C alleles having the fewest. Some 16 rarely observed V segments, including chromosome 9 orphons, were excluded from the earlier analysis of several hundred of the donors because counts were too low. A further reported finding was that TCR beta sequences accurately predicted the HLA-A and HLA-B alleles for most subjects in the first cohort.

For this clone: It lacks a known antigen.

V is cut by 6 bases and J by 6 bases, and the space between the germline ends is 11 bases. The CDR3 covers 13 residues, taking in both the cysteine and the phenylalanine. The read is trimmed to its CDR3 DNA, 39 bases read in frame from base 1. Based on the germline V gene, the CDR1 and CDR2 sequences are KGHSH and LQKENI. The library came from the immunoSEQ multiplex PCR assay. A mixture of 60 forward primers for TCR Vbeta segments and 13 reverse primers for TCR Jbeta segments was used in the multiplex PCR. The CDR3 region of rearranged TCR beta genes was amplified from genomic DNA by a multiplex PCR assay. The Illumina HiSeq System was used to sequence the amplified TCR beta libraries as 87-base-pair reads. The original methods were these. Across the 500 to 850 repertoires, a later analysis counted roughly 84 million unique TCR beta chains, 9.5 million to 12 million of which were shared by at least two donors. Raw reads were error-corrected and collapsed into unique sequences by a nearest-neighbor algorithm in which closely related sequences were merged to remove PCR and sequencing errors. To assign V, D and J gene segments, CDR3 sequences were aligned to IMGT reference sequences. For a sequence to be retained, at least a six-nucleotide match to both a V gene segment and a J gene segment was required. A rearrangement counted as productive if the CDR3 had no stop codons and remained in frame with V and J, and every other rearrangement counted as non-productive. CDR3 was defined according to IMGT convention as the region running from the second conserved V-encoded cysteine to the conserved J-encoded phenylalanine. The earlier analysis of about 560 of the donors excluded any sequence lacking an unambiguous match to a single V gene segment. In an earlier analysis of around 600 of the donors, V segments were called functional above 56.7% productive rearrangements and were called segregating when the between-donor standard deviation exceeded 5%. A statistical classification framework was developed to diagnose cytomegalovirus status using the catalog of TCR beta chain sequences. In a later analysis, V and J genes were assigned by comparing TCR nucleotide sequences against IMGT/GENE-DB human TR gene sequences. A later analysis assigned CDR3 sequences and most-parsimonious VDJ recombination scenarios with the TCRdist pipeline. In a later analysis, each TCR beta chain was defined by its CDR3 amino acid sequence together with its V-gene family, and reads lacking a unique V-gene family were excluded. As a way to deal with suspected cross-contamination and a sequencing artifact, a later analysis dropped hundreds of nucleotide sequences that were highly shared and had low generation probability. In a later analysis, a clonal expansion index was calculated for each public chain from normalized within-repertoire ranks of inferred template counts. A later analysis computed generation probabilities with a VDJ recombination model fitted to out-of-frame rearrangements, and checked the results against IGoR. A later analysis scored TCR-TCR, TCR-HLA and TCR-CMV co-occurrence with hypergeometric tests, applying a repertoire-size bias correction to TCR pairs. False discovery rates were estimated in a later analysis by permuting HLA or CMV assignments 20 times. A later analysis grouped co-occurring TCRs with DBSCAN, adding TCRdist sequence similarity when clustering within HLA-allele-positive subsets. For co-occurrence clustering, repertoires with fewer than 30,000 or more than 120,000 public chains were excluded, along with 4 to 6 repertoires with anomalous nucleotide sharing. The source is immuneACCESS, and TCRdb retained only in-frame sequences with V and J called. Part of the clones is not carried over; for the studies checked, unresolved V genes explain less than half of this, and the remainder is unexplained. Clone size and the V and J calls come from that table; the DNA yielded D and trimming. This sample's table has entries for approximately 58,000 clones. Around 3.6% of the sample goes to the ten largest clones.

The cohort was made up of about 670 healthy bone marrow donors. All cohort members were sampled while nominally healthy, although unrecorded immune exposures were likely present. The donor was CMV seronegative and was included in the group of a few hundred seronegative cohort members. Each donor provided a peripheral blood sample, and peripheral blood mononuclear cells were used for TCR beta sequencing. The Qiagen DNeasy Blood Extraction Kit was used to extract genomic DNA from the blood cell samples. This TCR derives from a young woman in good health and CMV-seronegative. Sequencing was performed on PBMCs. The chain is assembled from TRBV18 and TRBJ2-2; perhaps TRBD1 is the D gene, with 6 bases matching. The CDR3 amino acid sequence is: CASSHRVPGELFF. The nucleotide sequence is TGTGCCAGCTCCCACAGGGTTCCCGGGGAGCTGTTTTTT.